This T cell receptor beta chain was profiled in a study of shared clonotypes between healthy human individuals. CDR3 length: 15 amino acids. V was cut by 3 bases and J by 0 bases, with 8 bases left in between. Germline CDR1 and CDR2: MNHEY and SMNVEV (reference sequence). The assay was carried out at the deep level. Method: immunoSEQ multiplex PCR; TCRdb's copy keeps in-frame clones and lacks some. Among 500,000 to 650,000 clones listed, roughly 79% were seen once. The TCR sequence derives from a woman aged 35 to 49 in good health. Some clones in this sample may be carry-over from other donors' samples. Sequenced: PBMCs. This rearrangement joins TRBV27 to TRBJ2-2, with D tentatively TRBD1 (5 bases). Written as DNA, the CDR3 is TGTGCCAGCAGTTTGCAGGGTCCGAACACCGGGGAGCTGTTTTTT. Amino acid sequence: CASSLQGPNTGELFF.